This entry lists 19 T cell receptor beta chains sequenced from one sample in a study of response to subunit inactivated influenza vaccine. MiXCR, run by TCRdb on the RT-PCR reads, gives a single entry per CDR3 protein. Here the sample spans around 320,000 distinct CDR3 sequences, roughly 22% being singletons. The sample consisted of PBMCs from blood, taken 21 months after vaccination. Every receptor here comes from a man between 45 and 75 years old who received an inactivated influenza vaccine.

This clonotype came up a few times. One end of the junction varies from germline; a read error may be responsible. The gene calls are TRBV5-1 and TRBJ1-6; D may be TRBD1 (5 bases). The V gene's germline CDR1 is SGHRS and CDR2 YFSETQ. The CDR3 loop spans 14 amino acids. In DNA form, the CDR3 reads TGCGCCAGCAGTTTGGATATCGGGGGTCGTCCCCTCCACTTT. Amino acid sequence: CASSLDIGGRPLHF.

In regard to this clonotype: At one end, the junction sequence differs from germline, possibly due to a read error. The chain uses TRBV6-5 and TRBJ2-2; TRBD1 agrees at 9 bases. CDR3 length: 17 residues. CDR1 MNHEY and CDR2 SVGAGI come from the germline V gene. The CDR3 DNA reads as TGTGCCAGCAGTTACTTTACAGGGGGCGCGAACGCCGGGGAGCTGTTTTTT. Translated: CASSYFTGGANAGELFF.

The V call is TRBV20-1, the J call TRBJ2-2; 9 bases match TRBD1. Looked up from germline, CDR1 is DFQATT and CDR2 is SNEGSKA (reference sequence). V shed 2 bases, J shed 4 bases, and the junction held 8 bases outside the gene matches. There are 16 residues in the CDR3. CDR3 DNA: TGCAGTGCTAGATCTAACAGGGGGCGGGTCACCGGGGAGCTGTTTTTT. Its translation: CSARSNRGRVTGELFF.

The chain couples TRBV24-1 to TRBJ2-3, with TRBD2 matching over 8 bases. There are 16 residues in the CDR3. The germline CDR1 and CDR2 sequences are KGHDR and SFDVKD. V gave up 3 bases and J gave up 1 base; unmatched junction bases: 5. CDR3 loop: CATSDSAGGRTDTQYF. CDR3 coding DNA: TGTGCCACCAGTGATAGCGCGGGGGGCCGCACAGATACGCAGTATTTT.

This clonotype appeared a few times. This chain joins TRBV5-6 and TRBJ2-5; no clear D gene. The CDR3 contains 13 residues. The germline V gene has CDR1 SGHDT and CDR2 YYEEEE. Trimming took off 7 bases at V and 3 bases at J, with 13 bases between the two ends. For the CDR3, the DNA is TGTGCCAGCGCAAGAAGTATGGAAGAGACCCAGTACTTC. This encodes CASARSMEETQYF.

This clonotype was observed a few times. The J gene is TRBJ1-5, the V gene TRBV7-9; D is unclear. Germline V gene lookup returns CDR1 SEHNR and CDR2 FQNEAQ (reference sequence). The CDR3 loop spans 14 amino acids. Trimming shortened V by 6 bases and J by 3 bases, and 12 bases separated the two germline ends. The DNA of the CDR3 is TGTGCCAGCAGTTTCACGGGAGACAATCAGCCCCAGCATTTT. Amino acid sequence: CASSFTGDNQPQHF.

This clonotype was seen more than once but under ten times. This sequence joins TRBV20-1 and TRBJ1-6; D gene ambiguous. Germline values: CDR1 DFQATT, CDR2 SNEGSKA (reference sequence). This CDR3 contains 15 residues. The V gene lost 0 bases and the J gene lost 0 bases, with 6 bases spanning the gap. The CDR3 DNA reads TGCAGTGCTAGAGACGGTAGCTCCTATAATTCACCCCTCCACTTT. This gives the protein CSARDGSSYNSPLHF.

This clonotype came up a few times. The chain joins TRBV20-1 to TRBJ2-2; D gene ambiguous. The CDR3 spans 13 residues. From germline, CDR1 is DFQATT and CDR2 SNEGSKA (reference sequence). Trimming stripped 5 bases from V and 7 bases from J, with 14 bases between. CDR3 in amino acids: CSARRERDGELFF. The CDR3 region has the DNA TGCAGTGCTCGCCGCGAGAGAGACGGGGAGCTGTTTTTT.

The chain is built from TRBV12-3 or TRBV12-4 and TRBJ2-1; perhaps TRBD1 as D (6 bases). The CDR3 covers 14 residues. V shed 5 bases and J shed 5 bases, with 13 bases lying between them. The CDR3, as DNA: TGTGCCAGCAGTCCTCAGGGGAACAACAATGAGCAGTTCTTC. Encoded protein: CASSPQGNNNEQFF.

The table lists this clonotype with a few counts. V gene TRBV12-3 or TRBV12-4 combines with J gene TRBJ1-2, with 7 bases aligning to TRBD1. V dropped 3 bases and J dropped 6; count of bases not matched to a gene: 10. The CDR3 is made up of 15 amino acids. The CDR3 reads CASSLGAGGSDGYTF. CDR3 nucleotide sequence: TGTGCCAGCAGTTTGGGAGCAGGGGGATCTGATGGCTACACCTTC.

CDR3 coding DNA: TGTGCCAGCACCCTAACAACGAACACCGGGGAGCTGTTTTTT. This gives the protein CASTLTTNTGELFF. The genes are TRBV12-3 or TRBV12-4 and TRBJ2-2; D call uncertain. V dropped 7 bases and J dropped 0 bases, with 9 bases sitting between them. CDR3 length: 14 amino acids.

The CDR3 DNA is TGTGCCAGCAGTTTCCCTAGCGGGAGGGCCAGGTACAATGAGCAGTTCTTC. Translated: CASSFPSGRARYNEQFF. The chain carries TRBV12-3 or TRBV12-4 and TRBJ2-1; 12 bases map to TRBD2. This CDR3 comprises 17 residues. V lost 3 bases and J lost 4; bases outside the gene matches: 7.

V usage is TRBV3-1 and J usage is TRBJ2-7, with 9 bases fitting TRBD1. From germline, CDR1 is LGHDT and CDR2 YNNKEL (reference sequence). The CDR3 loop spans 16 amino acids. J lost 2 bases, V lost 4 bases, and 9 bases had no gene match. The CDR3 sequence: CASSRVAGQGTYEQYF. CDR3 coding DNA: TGTGCCAGCAGCCGAGTTGCCGGACAGGGGACCTACGAGCAGTACTTC.

This rearrangement joins TRBV7-8 to TRBJ2-7; D not certain. This CDR3 spans 16 amino acids. V was pared by 1 base and J by 1 base, with 14 bases between. Germline V gene lookup returns CDR1 SGHVS and CDR2 FQNEAQ. The CDR3 DNA reads TGTGCCAGCAGCTTAGATACCGGTAGCTCTTCCTACGAGCAGTACTTC. Translating gives CASSLDTGSSSYEQYF.

The CDR3 reads CATSRVDSSYEQYF. CDR3 sequence (DNA): TGTGCCACCAGCAGAGTCGATAGCTCCTACGAGCAGTACTTC. The chain uses TRBV15 and TRBJ2-7; D gene uncertain. The V gene's germline CDR1 is LNHNV and CDR2 YYDKDF (reference sequence). The V end lost 1 base, the J end lost 0 bases, and 7 bases lay between the germline ends. The CDR3 contains 14 residues. Full variable domain (remainder filled in from reference TRBV15 and TRBJ2-7): DAMVIQNPRYQVTQFGKPVTLSCSQTLNHNVMYWYQQKSSQAPKLLFHYYDKDFNNEADTPDNFQSRRPNTSFCFLDIRSPGLGDTAMYLCATSRVDSSYEQYFGPGTRLTVT.

V usage is TRBV28 and J usage is TRBJ2-7; TRBD1 is a possible D gene (6 bases). This CDR3 contains 14 residues. Germline lookup yields CDR1 MDHEN and CDR2 SYDVKM. Trimming left V 7 bases short and J 3 bases short, with 16 bases between. The CDR3 spells CASTNWAGDYEQYF. CDR3 nucleotide sequence: TGTGCCAGCACAAACTGGGCAGGGGACTACGAGCAGTACTTC.

This clonotype has a count of ten or more. The rearrangement links TRBV5-6 to TRBJ1-1; 7 bases fit TRBD1. The CDR3 extends over 13 amino acids. The V and J ends lost 3 bases and 4 bases, in that order; junction bases with no gene match: 3. Germline V gene lookup returns CDR1 SGHDT and CDR2 YYEEEE. The CDR3, as DNA: TGTGCCAGCAGCTCTAGGACAGGCACTGAAGCTTTCTTT. This encodes CASSSRTGTEAFF.

This chain links TRBV21-1 with TRBJ2-4; the table's D gene call, TRBD1, was not cross checked with the DNA. TRBV21-1 counts as a pseudogene. The CDR3 has 16 amino acids. DNA of the CDR3: TGTGCCAGCAGCAGACAAGGACAGGGGTCCAAAAACATTCAGTACTTC. It is translated as CASSRQGQGSKNIQYF.

The chain joins TRBV15 to TRBJ2-1; D is unresolved. V gave up 6 bases and J gave up 6 bases, with 18 bases separating them. The CDR3 totals 15 residues. Germline V lookup: CDR1 LNHNV, CDR2 YYDKDF (reference sequence). CDR3 nucleotide sequence: TGTGCCACCAGTATTAGCCGCACTGGGCTCAATGAGCAGTTCTTC. Its translation is CATSISRTGLNEQFF.